The rows below give T cell receptor beta chains drawn from one sample of a study of T cell responses to AZD1222 COVID-19 vaccine. Repertoires were generated with immunoSEQ multiplex PCR, while TCRdb's copy carries only in-frame clones and drops some. The sample lists tens of thousands of clones, around 90% occurring once. This material consisted of peripheral blood, taken on day 0 of AZD1222 vaccination. These receptors were collected from an adult in good health. The CDR3 runs from the conserved cysteine through the conserved F or W. A D gene is named only where the DNA matches it firmly. The size entry is marked missing in some rows and otherwise reads once, few, many or a size class.

d_gene	v_gene	j_gene	abundance	CDR3nt	CDR3aa
TRBD1	TRBV2	TRBJ1-5	few	TGTGCCAGCAGGGGACAGGGGGCTCAGCCCCAGCATTTT	CASRGQGAQPQHF
TRBD1	TRBV19	TRBJ1-2	-	TGTGCCAGTAGCAGGACAGGGGGTGGAGGCTACACCTTC	CASSRTGGGGYTF
-	TRBV5-1	TRBJ1-3	-	TGCGCCAGCAGCCCACGGACCGATGGAAACACCATATATTTT	CASSPRTDGNTIYF
-	TRBV3-1/TRBV3-2	TRBJ1-1	once	TGTGCCAGCAGTACGGACTCCGCCGCTTTCTTT	CASSTDSAAFF
TRBD1	TRBV12-5	TRBJ2-3	-	TGTGCTAGTGGAGGACAGGGGGCAGATACGCAGTATTTT	CASGGQGADTQYF
-	TRBV5-8	TRBJ2-7	-	TGTGCCAGCAGCTTGTGGACAACCAACTACGAGCAGTACTTC	CASSLWTTNYEQYF
-	TRBV7-8	TRBJ2-7	-	TGTGCCAGCAGTACCGACTGGAGATACGAGCAGTACTTC	CASSTDWRYEQYF
-	TRBV3-1/TRBV3-2	TRBJ2-2	-	TGTGCCAGCAGCCGGGCCGGAGGAAGGGCCGGGGAGCTGTTTTTT	CASSRAGGRAGELFF
TRBD2	TRBV7-2	TRBJ2-1	once	TGTGCCAGCAGCCGCGGGGGGCTCTCCTACAATGAGCAGTTCTTC	CASSRGGLSYNEQFF
TRBD2	TRBV5-4	TRBJ2-5	-	TGTGCCAGCACCCGTGGCGGGGGGGCCGTTGAGACCCAGTACTTC	CASTRGGGAVETQYF
TRBD1	TRBV4-1	TRBJ1-2	-	TGCGCCAGCAGCCAACCGACAGGGAGGAGCTATGGCTACACCTTC	CASSQPTGRSYGYTF
-	TRBV9	TRBJ2-7	-	TGTGCCAGCAGCGTAGCTATCAGGGGCGAGCAGTACTTC	CASSVAIRGEQYF
TRBD1	TRBV6-5	TRBJ1-5	-	TGTGCCAGCAGTTCCAGTCGGACAGGTGGGGCAAAGCCCCAGCATTTT	CASSSSRTGGAKPQHF
-	TRBV20-1	TRBJ2-5	-	TGCAGTGCCAACGGAGAGACCCAGTACTTC	CSANGETQYF
-	TRBV13	TRBJ2-1	-	TGTGCCAGCAGCTTAGTGGGCAGGGCGGGAAATGAGCAGTTCTTC	CASSLVGRAGNEQFF
-	TRBV5-6	TRBJ1-2	-	TGTGCCAGCAGCTCGACAGAGCGCTATGGCTACACCTTC	CASSSTERYGYTF
TRBD2	TRBV18	TRBJ2-7	-	TGTGCCAGCTCACCCGGGACTATTCCGAGGGACGAGCAGTACTTC	CASSPGTIPRDEQYF
TRBD1	TRBV7-9	TRBJ1-2	-	TGTGCCAGCAGCTTAGGTTCGGGACAGGGGGCGCGCGGCTACACCTTC	CASSLGSGQGARGYTF
TRBD1	TRBV6-5	TRBJ2-1	-	TGTGCCAGCACGGACAGGGGAGGGGGGGAGCAGTTCTTC	CASTDRGGGEQFF
TRBD1	TRBV10-3	TRBJ2-3	once	TGTGCCACCTCACAGGGGGGCACAGATACGCAGTATTTT	CATSQGGTDTQYF
TRBD2	TRBV7-3	TRBJ2-1	-	TGTGCCAGCAGCGCCGGGACTAGAGGCCTCCATGAGCAGTTCTTC	CASSAGTRGLHEQFF
-	TRBV9	TRBJ1-1	-	TGTGCCAGCAGCACTCTTGGGGGCGCGGACACTGAAGCTTTCTTT	CASSTLGGADTEAFF
-	TRBV28	TRBJ1-4	-	TGTGCCAGCGGGGGGTCGGGGGATGAAAAACTGTTTTTT	CASGGSGDEKLFF
-	TRBV24-1	TRBJ2-1	-	TGTGCCACCAGTGCCGGGGGGACAGGAGACAATGAGCAGTTCTTC	CATSAGGTGDNEQFF
-	TRBV2	TRBJ1-5	once	TGTGCCAGCAATCTATTGGGACCTGATGAGCCCCAGCATTTT	CASNLLGPDEPQHF
TRBD2	TRBV7-2	TRBJ2-7	-	TGTGCCAGCAGCCCTAGCGGGGGGGCGATGCCATCCTACGAGCAGTACTTC	CASSPSGGAMPSYEQYF
TRBD1	TRBV11-2	TRBJ2-7	-	TGTGCCAGCAGCGTCCGGGACAGAGACTCCGAGCAGTACTTC	CASSVRDRDSEQYF
TRBD1	TRBV5-1	TRBJ1-2	-	TGCGCCAGCACCCCAGGGGGTGCCAACGGCTATGGCTACACCTTC	CASTPGGANGYGYTF
-	TRBV20-1	TRBJ1-1	-	TGCAGTGCTAGTGGGGGATATTTGACTGAAGCTTTCTTT	CSASGGYLTEAFF
-	TRBV5-1	TRBJ2-3	-	TGCGCCAGCAGCGGAGGACGCCATTCGGATACGCAGTATTTT	CASSGGRHSDTQYF
-	TRBV5-8	TRBJ1-4	-	TGTGCCAGCAGCCGGAGGGCAACTAATGAAAAACTGTTTTTT	CASSRRATNEKLFF
-	TRBV10-3	TRBJ2-1	-	TGTGCCATCAGTGAGTCAGGGAACAATGAGCAGTTCTTC	CAISESGNNEQFF
TRBD1	TRBV3-1/TRBV3-2	TRBJ2-7	-	TGTGCCAGCAGTCCACCCCGGGACAGAGATTCCTACGAGCAGTACTTC	CASSPPRDRDSYEQYF
-	TRBV6-2/TRBV6-3	TRBJ1-5	-	TGTGCCAGCAGTTACCAGCAGACAAATCAGCCCCAGCATTTT	CASSYQQTNQPQHF
TRBD1	TRBV9	TRBJ1-2	once	TGTGCCAGCAGTGCCCCCGGGACAGGCAACTATGGCTACACCTTC	CASSAPGTGNYGYTF
-	TRBV7-9	TRBJ2-7	-	TGTGCCAGCAGCTTATATGGCTACGAGCAGTACTTC	CASSLYGYEQYF
-	TRBV3-1/TRBV3-2	TRBJ1-5	-	TGTGCCAGCAGCCAAGGATCGAGTACCCAGCCCCAGCATTTT	CASSQGSSTQPQHF